A selection of T cell receptor beta chains follows, all from one sample in a study of blood T cells in healthy people across ages. TCRdb re-derived calls from the 5' RACE reads in MiXCR, one entry per CDR3 protein. The profile shows some 1.7 million distinct CDR3 sequences, roughly 27% of them singletons. The sequenced sample consisted of blood. These receptors originate from a woman aged 25 to 39 in good health. Both conserved end residues are part of each CDR3. A D gene is named only where the DNA matches it firmly. Clone sizes are given selectively: once, few, many, or a class where the clone is expanded.

j_call v_call clone_size d_call cdr3_aa cdr3_nt
TRBJ2-3 TRBV20-1 NA TRBD1 CSARRGDRDREDTQYF TGCAGTGCTAGAAGGGGAGATCGGGACAGGGAGGATACGCAGTATTTT
TRBJ1-1 TRBV12-5 few NA CASGIEASTEAFF TGTGCTAGTGGTATAGAAGCGAGCACTGAAGCTTTCTTT
TRBJ1-4 TRBV12-3/TRBV12-4 NA NA CASRATQAEKLFF TGTGCCAGCAGGGCGACGCAGGCTGAAAAACTGTTTTTT
TRBJ2-1 TRBV7-2 few NA CASSLDGLLYNEQFF TGTGCCAGCAGCTTGGACGGGCTTTTATACAATGAGCAGTTCTTC
TRBJ2-7 TRBV12-3/TRBV12-4 many TRBD2 CASSLGVAGGAYEQYF TGTGCCAGCAGTCTGGGGGTAGCGGGGGGCGCCTACGAGCAGTACTTC
TRBJ1-2 TRBV7-9 many NA CASNGDLYGYTF TGTGCCAGCAACGGGGACCTCTATGGCTACACCTTC
TRBJ1-2 TRBV29-1 many NA CSVGAGGGYTF TGCAGCGTTGGGGCCGGGGGAGGCTACACCTTC
TRBJ2-6 TRBV24-1 few TRBD1 CATSHRDRGLSGANVLTF TGTGCCACCAGTCACCGGGACAGGGGGCTATCTGGGGCCAACGTCCTGACTTTC
TRBJ2-7 TRBV25-1 few NA CAAGASSYEQYF TGTGCCGCAGGTGCTAGCTCCTACGAGCAGTACTTC
TRBJ2-1 TRBV6-2/TRBV6-3 few TRBD1 CASNRGDDEQFF TGTGCCAGCAACAGGGGTGACGATGAGCAGTTCTTC
TRBJ2-5 TRBV20-1 NA NA CSAREERIRGETQYF TGCAGTGCTAGAGAGGAAAGAATTCGGGGAGAGACCCAGTACTTC
TRBJ1-2 TRBV10-3 few TRBD1 CAINKGPGGAGYTF TGTGCCATCAATAAAGGGCCAGGGGGCGCGGGCTACACCTTC
TRBJ2-1 TRBV20-1 NA TRBD2 CSARLLGGIGTSGYSEQFF TGCAGTGCTAGACTCCTTGGGGGAATCGGGACTAGCGGATACAGTGAGCAGTTCTTC
TRBJ1-1 TRBV7-2 few NA CASSLVGRRGTEAFF TGTGCCAGCAGCTTAGTCGGTAGACGGGGGACTGAAGCTTTCTTT
TRBJ2-2 TRBV5-1 NA TRBD1 CASSQQGAIAGELFF TGCGCCAGCAGCCAACAGGGGGCGATAGCCGGGGAGCTGTTTTTT
TRBJ2-7 TRBV5-5 NA TRBD2 CASSSRLAGYLEQYF TGTGCCAGCAGCTCCCGACTAGCGGGGTACCTCGAGCAGTACTTC
TRBJ1-2 TRBV9 NA NA CASSARIDGYTF TGTGCCAGCAGCGCGCGGATCGATGGCTACACCTTC
TRBJ2-3 TRBV9 few TRBD2 CASSVDPPGGGRQYF TGTGCCAGCAGCGTAGACCCTCCCGGCGGGGGACGGCAGTATTTT
TRBJ1-2 TRBV2 NA NA CASRGRTSGYTF TGTGCCAGCAGGGGACGGACCTCTGGCTACACCTTC
TRBJ2-7 TRBV20-1 many TRBD1 CSANRDRGEQYF TGCAGTGCTAATCGGGACAGGGGCGAGCAGTACTTC
TRBJ1-5 TRBV6-2/TRBV6-3 NA NA CASSSAGSAQHF TGTGCCAGCAGCTCAGCCGGTTCAGCTCAGCATTTT
TRBJ2-5 TRBV7-2 NA NA CAGSLQGQETQYF TGTGCCGGCAGCTTACAGGGCCAAGAGACCCAGTACTTC
TRBJ2-7 TRBV6-2/TRBV6-3 NA NA CASSYLRSAPYEQYF TGTGCCAGCAGTTACTTACGGAGTGCCCCCTACGAGCAGTACTTC
TRBJ1-5 TRBV9 NA NA CASSVGGGSGQPQHF TGTGCCAGCAGCGTTGGGGGGGGCTCAGGTCAGCCCCAGCATTTT
TRBJ2-5 TRBV2 few NA CASRRRQETQYF TGTGCCAGCAGACGTCGCCAAGAGACCCAGTACTTC
TRBJ2-7 TRBV11-2 NA TRBD1 CASSSRQGAPREQYF TGTGCCAGCAGCTCCCGACAGGGGGCTCCCCGCGAGCAGTACTTC
TRBJ2-7 TRBV7-9 few TRBD1 CANPPGQADYEQYF TGTGCCAACCCCCCAGGACAGGCAGACTACGAGCAGTACTTC
TRBJ1-2 TRBV28 NA NA CASINLGGYTF TGTGCCAGCATTAATCTCGGTGGCTACACCTTC
TRBJ2-5 TRBV7-9 NA NA CASSTNRDERETQYF TGTGCCAGCAGCACCAACCGGGACGAGAGAGAGACCCAGTACTTC
TRBJ1-6 TRBV3-1 few NA CASSQGQSYNSPLHF TGTGCCAGCAGCCAAGGGCAGAGCTATAATTCACCCCTCCACTTT
TRBJ1-1 TRBV6-6 few NA CASRFNREEHTEAFF TGTGCCAGCAGATTCAACAGGGAAGAACACACTGAAGCTTTCTTT
TRBJ1-5 TRBV20-1 NA TRBD1 CSARTGGSLNQPQHF TGCAGTGCCCGGACAGGGGGCTCCCTCAATCAGCCCCAGCATTTT
TRBJ2-7 TRBV11-2 NA NA CASSTRTYSYEQYF TGTGCCAGCAGCACTAGGACTTACTCCTACGAGCAGTACTTC
TRBJ2-7 TRBV30 NA NA CAWSTYYEQYF TGTGCCTGGAGCACCTACTACGAGCAGTACTTC
TRBJ2-1 TRBV10-3 NA TRBD2 CAISEAGVAYNEQFF TGTGCCATCAGTGAAGCGGGAGTGGCCTACAATGAGCAGTTCTTC
TRBJ1-3 TRBV7-9 few NA CASSLRRDSSGNTIYF TGTGCCAGCAGCTTACGGCGGGATAGCTCTGGAAACACCATATATTTT
TRBJ1-2 TRBV11-2 NA TRBD1 CASSFKGTGITGYTF TGTGCCAGCAGCTTTAAAGGGACAGGGATTACGGGCTACACCTTC
TRBJ1-2 TRBV29-1 few NA CSVTGRQTYGYTF TGTAGCGTCACCGGACGACAGACCTATGGCTACACCTTC
TRBJ2-5 TRBV9 NA NA CASSERGREQYF TGTGCCAGCAGTGAACGGGGGCGAGAGCAGTACTTC
TRBJ1-4 TRBV27 few TRBD1 CASSWAGGEKLFF TGTGCCAGCAGTTGGGCAGGGGGTGAAAAACTGTTTTTT
TRBJ2-1 TRBV7-3 few NA CASSSPGAGGSSYNEQFF TGTGCCAGCAGCTCCCCGGGGGCGGGCGGGAGCTCCTACAATGAGCAGTTCTTC
TRBJ2-7 TRBV20-1 many NA CSAGKGYEQYF TGCAGTGCGGGGAAGGGATACGAGCAGTACTTC
TRBJ2-1 TRBV20-1 NA TRBD2 CSAPSSGKYNEQFF TGCAGTGCTCCATCTAGCGGGAAGTACAATGAGCAGTTCTTC
TRBJ1-1 TRBV12-3/TRBV12-4 NA TRBD1 CASSRGQGAPGTEAFF TGTGCCAGCAGTCGGGGACAGGGGGCGCCGGGGACTGAAGCTTTCTTT
TRBJ2-1 TRBV20-1 few TRBD2 CSARWTSGSSEQFF TGCAGTGCTAGATGGACTAGCGGGAGCTCCGAGCAGTTCTTC
TRBJ2-1 TRBV12-3/TRBV12-4 NA NA CASSPWTTPQFF TGTGCCAGCAGTCCTTGGACCACCCCGCAGTTCTTC